This T cell receptor (beta chain) was profiled in a study of blood T cells in healthy people across ages. Study-level points and caveats: Naive CD4+ cell counts and diversity both ran higher in long-lived than in aged donors. Measured against age, TCR beta diversity per million T cells decreased in a roughly linear manner.

This CDR3 spans 15 amino acids. Germline CDR1 is DFQATT and CDR2 is SNEGSKA (reference sequence). V lost 2 bases and J lost 1, with 11 bases in between. Every sample had a minimum of 6 million PBMCs isolated. Primed by a sample-barcoded 5' primer and a J-beta primer mix, a second PCR proceeded for roughly 6 to 12 cycles. Every sample produced at least 3 million CDR3-containing paired-end reads. TCRdb re-derived calls from the 5' RACE reads in MiXCR, one entry per CDR3 protein. The repertoire holds roughly 830,000 distinct CDR3 sequences, with approximately 67% as singletons. Comment on this clonotype: Its cognate antigen is unknown.

This receptor was identified in a man aged 25 to 40 in good health. Sequencing used blood. The gene calls are TRBV20-1 and TRBJ2-2; possibly TRBD1 or TRBD2 for D (5 bases each). The CDR3 region has the DNA TGCAGTGCTAGATCGGCAGGGAGGAACACCGGGGAGCTGTTTTTT. Protein: CSARSAGRNTGELFF.